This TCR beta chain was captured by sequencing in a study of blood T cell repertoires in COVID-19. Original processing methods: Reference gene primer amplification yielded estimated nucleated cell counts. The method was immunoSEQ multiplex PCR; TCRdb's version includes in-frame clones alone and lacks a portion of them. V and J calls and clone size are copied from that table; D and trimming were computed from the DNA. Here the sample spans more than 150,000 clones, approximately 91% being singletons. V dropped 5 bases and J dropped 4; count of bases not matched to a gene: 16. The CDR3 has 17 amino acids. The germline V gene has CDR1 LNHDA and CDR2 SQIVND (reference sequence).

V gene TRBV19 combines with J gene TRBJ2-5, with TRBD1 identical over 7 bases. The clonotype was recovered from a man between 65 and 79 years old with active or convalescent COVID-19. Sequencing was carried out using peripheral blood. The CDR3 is CASSGPVRGRVGETQYF. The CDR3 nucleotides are TGTGCCAGTAGTGGGCCCGTGAGGGGGCGCGTAGGAGAGACCCAGTACTTC.